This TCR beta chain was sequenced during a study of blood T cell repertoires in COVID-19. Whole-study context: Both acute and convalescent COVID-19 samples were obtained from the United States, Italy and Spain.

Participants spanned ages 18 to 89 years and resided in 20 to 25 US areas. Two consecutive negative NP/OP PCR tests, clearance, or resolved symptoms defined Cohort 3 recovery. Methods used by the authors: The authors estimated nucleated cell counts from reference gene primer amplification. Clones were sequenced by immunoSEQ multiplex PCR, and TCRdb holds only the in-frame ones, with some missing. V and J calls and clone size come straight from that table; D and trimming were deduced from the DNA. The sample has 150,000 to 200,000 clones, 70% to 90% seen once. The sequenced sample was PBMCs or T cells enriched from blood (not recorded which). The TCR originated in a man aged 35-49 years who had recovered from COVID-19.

This CDR3 reads CASSPQGFWGYTF. CDR3 bases: TGTGCCAGCAGCCCGCAGGGCTTCTGGGGCTACACCTTC. The chain uses TRBV12-3 or TRBV12-4 and TRBJ1-2; possibly TRBD1 for D (5 bases). With 6 bases removed from V and 8 bases from J, the gap between germline ends came to 16 bases. The CDR3 is 13 residues long.